This TCR beta chain was documented in a study of blood T cell repertoires in COVID-19 (dated by TCRdb to about 2020). For the wider study: Collaborator samples came from the United States, Italy and Spain and covered acute and convalescent phases of COVID-19. The prospective study material was composed of cDNA or gDNA derived from T cells, B-cell-depleted T cells, or PBMCs. Deeply sampled blood TCRbeta repertoires from subjects exposed to, actively infected with, or recovered from COVID-19 were included in the dataset. A freely available public database, intended as a resource for researchers studying the immune response to SARS-CoV-2, is where the repertoires were released. Samples came from the ongoing ImmuneRACE study (first 160 participants) plus 1,254 subjects from 6 global collaborators. The sample metadata nearly always contained a de-identified subject ID, COVID-19 status, age in years and sex. Where available, HLA class I and class II types were obtained from metadata supplied by the sample provider rather than from assay-based typing. The full study reports these points: Clinical and demographic metadata were provided uncurated, with the amount varying by source and participant.

TCRbeta CDR3 regions were amplified from genomic DNA using the immunoSEQ Assay, a bias-controlled multiplex PCR. In the original analysis: Nucleated cell counts per sample were estimated from amplification of reference gene primers within the assay. To quantify the absolute abundance of each unique TCRbeta CDR3 rearrangement, sequence reads were collapsed and filtered. For each sample, productive Simpson clonality was calculated by taking the square root of Simpson's diversity index across productive rearrangements. TCRdb took over this immuneACCESS table, retaining in-frame rearrangements with V and J assigned. Such tables are incomplete; in checked studies, under half of the missing clones stem from an unresolved V gene, and the remainder is unexplained. V and J calls and clone size are those listed in that table; D and trimming were worked out from the DNA. In all, the sample holds some 200,000 clones, and about 91% of those were seen once. About 9.3% of the sample is taken by the ten largest.

Sequences SGHTA (CDR1) and FQGNSA (CDR2) are obtained from the germline V gene. V ends up 3 bases short and J 4 bases short, with an unmatched junction base count of 16. The CDR3 starts with the cysteine, ends with the phenylalanine, and has 18 residues. Of all the DNA, just the CDR3 is kept, 54 bases in frame from base 1. In the prospective study, participants were roughly 18 to 89 years old, resided in about two dozen geographic areas of the United States, and were enrolled through a virtual design. To assign participants to cohorts, the prospective study relied on clinical history that participants themselves reported in a screening survey and a study questionnaire. In the prospective study, mobile phlebotomists collected whole blood, serum and a nasopharyngeal or oropharyngeal swab from each participant. Additional blood draws and questionnaires over an approximately 2-month period could optionally be provided by prospective study participants. Blood samples from the prospective study were shipped frozen or at room temperature prior to DNA extraction.

With regard to this clone: Its antigen target is currently unknown. Base qualities are not recorded, but no much larger clone differs from it by a single base.

The receptor was isolated from a young man with acute COVID-19. Sequenced sample: PBMCs or T cells enriched from blood (not recorded which). The rearrangement joined TRBV7-2 to TRBJ2-3, with 7 junctional bases fitting TRBD1. The DNA reads as follows: TGTGCCAGCAGCTTTCCAGGGGGTAGAGGAGAAAATTCAGATACGCAGTATTTT. Its coded protein is CASSFPGGRGENSDTQYF.